This T cell receptor beta chain was obtained from a study of T-cell memory formation after mild COVID-19. Researchers used 5'RACE with constant-segment primers to make TCR alpha and TCR beta cDNA libraries that carry sample barcodes and UMIs. One entry per CDR3 protein, called by TCRdb with MiXCR from the 5' RACE reads. The data contain some 600,000 distinct CDR3 sequences, 15% to 20% of them singletons. This clonotype has only a few counts. Sequencing used PBMCs or a T cell subset sorted from them (not recorded which). This sequence originates from an adult woman who had mild COVID-19 (a few samples of this study predate the infection). Cell type and time point are not known.

The CDR3 spells CASSVSGGDYNEQFF. CDR3 coding DNA: TGCGCCAGCAGCGTTAGCGGGGGGGACTACAATGAGCAGTTCTTC. The genes are TRBV5-1 and TRBJ2-1; 11 bases agree with TRBD2. The V gene's germline CDR1 is SGHRS and CDR2 YFSETQ. Trimming at V came to 4 bases and at J to 3 bases, leaving 3 bases not matched to a gene. The CDR3 has 15 residues.